This T cell receptor (beta chain) came from a study of shared clonotypes between healthy human individuals. Comment on this clone: Its antigen is as yet unknown. The sample carries other DNA sequences with the same CDR3.

TCRdb's table, derived via immunoSEQ multiplex PCR, lists solely in-frame clones and lacks some. The sample shows about 2.2 million clones, roughly 95% of them seen only once. Naivety among CD8 cells was defined by CD45RO negativity and positive CCR7 selection, thereby excluding terminally differentiated effector memory CD45RA+ cells. Only Caucasian adults living in Nashville, Tennessee made up the donor group. V was clipped by 0 bases and J by 4 bases, with 7 bases between them. This CDR3 has 12 amino acids. Germline CDR1 and CDR2: GTSNPN and SVGIG (reference sequence). General observations from the study: Non-shared clonotypes had lower generation probabilities than clonotypes shared by all four sorted-subset donors.

The origin of this receptor is a man aged 18-30 years in good health. Some clones in this sample may be carry-over from other donors' samples. Sequenced: naive CD8+ T cells from PBMCs. The chain has TRBV30 and TRBJ2-7; D gene ambiguous. CDR3 coding DNA: TGTGCCTGGAGTGTAGGTCAATACGAGCAGTACTTC. Protein product: CAWSVGQYEQYF.